This T cell receptor (beta chain) is from a study of cytomegalovirus exposure and HLA in healthy donors. Study observations and caveats: The study found most TCR sequences rare, yet found some public TCRs in many donors. Association with HLA alleles at 0.05 false discovery rate was found for roughly 17,000 TCR beta sequences in a later analysis.

The PCR contained 60 Vbeta and 13 Jbeta primers. The method was immunoSEQ multiplex PCR; TCRdb's version includes in-frame clones alone and lacks a portion of them. The sample carries roughly 100,000 clones, roughly 80% recorded once. The CDR3 has 12 amino acids. Germline loops: CDR1 GTSNPN, CDR2 SVGIG (reference sequence). V was clipped by 6 bases and J by 4 bases, with 9 bases between them. With respect to this clone: Its antigen is unknown.

The chain has TRBV30 and TRBJ2-2; maybe TRBD2 (5 bases). The sequence was obtained from an older woman in good health and CMV-seronegative. The specimen was PBMCs. The CDR3 DNA reads TGTGCCTGCGGACGGGGCACCGGGGAGCTGTTTTTT. Protein: CACGRGTGELFF.